The 20 T cell receptor beta chains listed next were all sequenced from one sample in a study of blood T cell repertoires in COVID-19. Profiled with immunoSEQ multiplex PCR; TCRdb holds only in-frame clones, not every one. The sample comprises about 99,000 clones, 81% of which are singletons, and more than 4% rests with the top ten. Sequencing was carried out using peripheral blood. Source of these receptors: a man older than 75 with COVID-19, enrolled during active disease.

Only one count was recorded for this clone. The V gene is TRBV30, the J gene TRBJ1-5; possible D gene TRBD1, 6 bases. This CDR3 has 14 amino acids. The V end was cut by 3 bases, the J end by 1 base, with 10 bases between. In germline, CDR1 is GTSNPN, CDR2 SVGIG (reference sequence). CDR3 bases: TGTGCCTGGAGACCCGACAGGAGCAATCAGCCCCAGCATTTT. This encodes CAWRPDRSNQPQHF.

The genes are TRBV5-1 and TRBJ2-5; TRBD1 matches at 7 bases. After removal of 6 bases from V and 2 bases from J, the junction contained 4 bases not matched to a gene. The CDR3 length is 13 residues. Looked up from germline, CDR1 is SGHRS and CDR2 is YFSETQ. The CDR3 region is CASILTGQETQYF. The DNA for the CDR3 is TGCGCCAGCATTTTGACAGGGCAAGAGACCCAGTACTTC.

The J gene is TRBJ2-5, the V gene TRBV19; possibly TRBD2 for D (5 bases). V was shortened by 8 bases and J by 4 bases, with 20 bases between the two germline ends. This CDR3 has 15 amino acids. Germline V lookup: CDR1 LNHDA, CDR2 SQIVND (reference sequence). In DNA form, the CDR3 reads TGTGCCAGTCGTGACGGCGCTCTTGCGGGAGAGACCCAGTACTTC. As protein: CASRDGALAGETQYF. The complete variable domain, with remaining parts taken from reference TRBV19 and TRBJ2-5, reads DGGITQSPKYLFRKEGQNVTLSCEQNLNHDAMYWYRQDPGQGLRLIYYSQIVNDFQKGDIAEGYSVSREKKESFPLTVTSAQKNPTAFYLCASRDGALAGETQYFGPGTRLLVL.

V and J are TRBV6-4 and TRBJ2-7; 8 bases map to TRBD2. This CDR3 is 13 amino acids long. The junction had 4 bases not matched to a gene; V was cut back by 6 bases and J by 3 bases. The germline gives CDR1 MRHNA, CDR2 SNTAGT. CDR3 amino acids: CASSHGRGYEQYF. CDR3 DNA: TGTGCCAGCAGCCACGGGAGGGGCTACGAGCAGTACTTC.

The chain employs TRBV7-9 and TRBJ1-2; TRBD1 aligns across 8 bases. This CDR3 spans 14 amino acids. With V trimmed by 1 base and J by 7 bases, 5 bases remained unmatched. CDR1 SEHNR and CDR2 FQNEAQ come from the germline V gene (reference sequence). The CDR3 sequence: CASSLGTGSSGYTF. The DNA for the CDR3 is TGTGCCAGCAGCTTAGGGACAGGGTCTTCTGGCTACACCTTC.

This clone was detected only once. This sequence joins TRBV5-4 and TRBJ2-5, with 13 bases matching TRBD2. This CDR3 comprises 15 residues. The V gene end was trimmed by 3 bases and the J gene end by 1 base; junction bases not matched to a gene: 0. Per germline, CDR1 SGHNT and CDR2 YYREEE (reference sequence). This chain's CDR3 is CASSWTSGGQETQYF. In DNA form, the CDR3 reads TGTGCCAGCAGCTGGACTAGCGGGGGCCAAGAGACCCAGTACTTC.

The chain is built from TRBV25-1 and TRBJ1-6, with 11 bases that match TRBD1. Germline V gene data show CDR1 as MGHDK and CDR2 as SYGVNS. J was trimmed by 3 bases and V by 8 bases; bases with no gene match: 3. This CDR3 is 15 amino acids long. The CDR3 sequence: CASGGTGGYNSPLHF. In DNA form, the CDR3 reads TGTGCCAGCGGAGGGACAGGGGGCTATAATTCACCCCTCCACTTT.

The count of this clone is one. The chain recombines TRBV3-1 (or the pseudogene TRBV3-2) with TRBJ1-6; D not certain. V was shortened by 3 bases and J by 8 bases, with 11 bases between the two germline ends. Germline CDR1 is LGHDT and CDR2 is YNNKEL (reference sequence). This CDR3 comprises 14 residues. CDR3 nucleotides: TGTGCCAGCAGCCAGTTATCAGTTGATTCACCCCTCCACTTT. Its protein is CASSQLSVDSPLHF.

The chain links TRBV10-1 to TRBJ1-1, with unresolved D. Trimming left V 6 bases short and J 1 base short, with 9 bases between. The CDR3 spans 13 residues. The germline CDR1 and CDR2 sequences are WNHNN and SYGVQD (reference sequence). Here the CDR3 reads CASRAGWNTEAFF. CDR3 DNA: TGCGCCAGCAGGGCCGGGTGGAACACTGAAGCTTTCTTT.

V gene TRBV4-1 combines with J gene TRBJ1-6; TRBD1 matches at 7 bases. The V segment lost 5 bases and the J segment 7 bases; nucleotides outside the gene matches: 11. This CDR3 spans 16 amino acids. Germline V gives CDR1 MGHRA, CDR2 YSYEKL. The CDR3 is CASSASTGTENSPLHF. The CDR3 bases are TGCGCCAGCAGCGCGTCAACCGGGACAGAGAATTCACCCCTCCACTTT.

The chain is built from TRBV12-3 or TRBV12-4 and TRBJ1-1, with D hard to call. Trimming removed 2 bases from V and 7 bases from J, with 5 bases in between. The CDR3 runs to 11 residues. CDR3 bases: TGTGCCAGCAGTTTAACAGATGAAGCTTTCTTT. This sequence encodes CASSLTDEAFF.

The CDR3 DNA reads TGTGCCAGCAGTTCCCCGGGACAGGGCCCCGAAGCTTTCTTT. Amino acid sequence: CASSSPGQGPEAFF. V usage is TRBV27 and J usage is TRBJ1-1, with TRBD1 identical over 9 bases. The junction had 8 bases not matched to a gene; V was cut back by 4 bases and J by 8 bases. This CDR3 has 14 residues. In germline, CDR1 is MNHEY, CDR2 SMNVEV (reference sequence).

J is TRBJ1-6 and V is TRBV24-1; D gene unclear. Per germline, CDR1 KGHDR and CDR2 SFDVKD. Trimming cost V 9 bases and J 6 bases, with 8 bases left between them. This CDR3 region has 12 residues. The CDR3: CATFQSNSPLHF. Written as DNA, the CDR3 is TGTGCCACCTTTCAATCTAATTCACCCCTCCACTTT.

This chain links TRBV2 with TRBJ1-4; D gene ambiguous. The germline gives CDR1 SNHLY, CDR2 FYNNEI. V was clipped by 1 base and J by 2 bases, with 5 bases between them. CDR3 length equals 14 residues. In DNA form, the CDR3 reads TGTGCCAGCAGTGAAGTACGGACTAATGAAAAACTGTTTTTT. Its translation: CASSEVRTNEKLFF.

The rearrangement links TRBV18 to TRBJ2-6; D is possibly TRBD2 (6 bases). Looked up from germline, CDR1 is KGHSH and CDR2 is LQKENI. V was trimmed by 2 bases and J by 0 bases, leaving 14 bases between them. This CDR3 is built from 18 residues. The CDR3 protein is CASSPWGVKISGANVLTF. The CDR3 DNA is TGTGCCAGCTCACCATGGGGGGTGAAAATCTCTGGGGCCAACGTCCTGACTTTC. Based on the CDR3 plus reference TRBV18 and TRBJ2-6, the full variable domain is NAGVMQNPRHLVRRRGQEARLRCSPMKGHSHVYWYRQLPEEGLKFMVYLQKENIIDESGMPKERFSAEFPKEGPSILRIQQVVRGDSAAYFCASSPWGVKISGANVLTFGAGSRLTVL.

The CDR3 reads CASRTGGDSPLHF. The CDR3 nucleotides are TGTGCCAGTAGAACAGGGGGCGATTCACCCCTCCACTTT. J is TRBJ1-6 and V is TRBV19; 9 bases are shared with TRBD1. Trimming cost V 6 bases and J 8 bases; bases outside gene matches: 2. Germline V lookup: CDR1 LNHDA, CDR2 SQIVND (reference sequence). The CDR3 totals 13 residues.

CDR3 in DNA: TGCGCCAGCAGCTCGGGGACTTTCCAAGAGACCCAGTACTTC. Encoded protein: CASSSGTFQETQYF. V and J are TRBV5-1 and TRBJ2-5; tentative D call: TRBD2 (6 bases). Trimming removed 3 bases at V and 1 base at J, with 10 bases between. Germline lookup yields CDR1 SGHRS and CDR2 YFSETQ. The CDR3 has 14 amino acids.

The V and J genes are TRBV10-3 and TRBJ2-3; 7 bases are a match to TRBD2. This CDR3 spans 13 amino acids. V was pared by 4 bases and J by 6 bases, with 4 bases of the junction left unmatched. Germline-derived CDR1 and CDR2 are ENHRY and SYGVKD. The CDR3 here is CAISGGGRDTQYF. Written as DNA, the CDR3 is TGTGCCATCAGTGGCGGGGGTAGGGATACGCAGTATTTT.

V is TRBV6-5 and J is TRBJ2-7; 10 bases map to TRBD2. Germline V gene data show CDR1 as MNHEY and CDR2 as SVGAGI. The CDR3 loop spans 15 amino acids. V dropped 4 bases and J dropped 4; count of bases not matched to a gene: 7. The CDR3 region is CASSSSSGSSYEQYF. The DNA of the CDR3 is TGTGCCAGCAGTTCCTCTAGCGGGAGTTCTTACGAGCAGTACTTC.

The chain carries TRBV6-6 and TRBJ2-1, with 7 positions matching TRBD2. The germline V gene has CDR1 MNHNY and CDR2 SVGAGI (reference sequence). With 2 bases clipped from V and 6 bases from J, the junction kept 10 bases outside the gene matches. CDR3 length equals 16 residues. The CDR3 loop is CASSYTGGRDVNEQFF. DNA for the CDR3: TGTGCCAGCAGTTACACGGGGGGTCGGGATGTCAATGAGCAGTTCTTC.